These T cell receptor beta chains were read from a single sample in a study of T cell repertoires in cytomegalovirus infection. What these receptors recognize is not known. TCRdb reprocessed the reads with MiXCR, giving one entry per CDR3 protein. This table has 900,000 to 950,000 distinct CDR3 sequences, under 40% appearing once. This specimen was cultured CD8+ T cells from PBMCs, taken from culture after CMV antigen stimulation. The source is a human donor in good health (CMV status not recorded). Some clones in this sample may be carry-over from other donors' samples. The CDR3 runs from the conserved cysteine through the conserved F or W. D genes are given only for firm matches. Expanded clones get a size class; other rows say once, few or many, or leave the size out.

few,TRBJ1-4,TRBV25-1,TRBD1,TGTGCCAGCAGTGAAAACTTCGTTGGGTATGGGACAGGGGAAAAACTGTTTTTT,CASSENFVGYGTGEKLFF
few,TRBJ2-1,TRBV27,TRBD2,TGTGCCAGCAGTGGACTAGGCATCTCCTACAATGAGCAGTTCTTC,CASSGLGISYNEQFF
few,TRBJ2-7,TRBV2,-,TGTGCCAGCATGGGCATCTCCTACGAGCAGTACTTC,CASMGISYEQYF
few,TRBJ2-5,TRBV6-2/TRBV6-3,-,TGTGCCAGCAAGCAGGGAGGAGAGACCCAGTACTTC,CASKQGGETQYF
-,TRBJ1-1,TRBV4-1,-,TGCGCCAGCAGCCGCAGAGTGGAGACGGTGAACACTGAAGCTTTCTTT,CASSRRVETVNTEAFF
-,TRBJ2-5,TRBV15,-,TGTGCCACCAGCTACATTGTCCAAGAGACCCAGTACTTC,CATSYIVQETQYF
many,TRBJ1-4,TRBV7-8,-,TGTGCCAGCAGCTTTCCTGGACGCACGGCCGATGAAAAACTGTTTTTT,CASSFPGRTADEKLFF
few,TRBJ2-3,TRBV7-9,-,TGTGCCAGCCGCGTTGGGGGGGCAATGGATACGCAGTATTTT,CASRVGGAMDTQYF
many,TRBJ1-3,TRBV7-2,-,TGTGCCAGCAGCTTTAGCGGTACAGCCTCTGGAAACACCATATATTTT,CASSFSGTASGNTIYF
few,TRBJ2-2,TRBV12-3/TRBV12-4,-,TGTGCCAGCAGATGGGGGTACAAGGAGCTGTTTTTT,CASRWGYKELFF
-,TRBJ2-7,TRBV12-3/TRBV12-4,-,TGTGCCAGCAGTTTAGGTCCGGACTACGAGCAGTACTTC,CASSLGPDYEQYF
-,TRBJ2-1,TRBV20-1,TRBD2,TGCAGTGCTAGAAACCCGGGACTAGGGTCCTACAATGAGCAGTTCTTC,CSARNPGLGSYNEQFF
-,TRBJ2-7,TRBV12-5,-,TGTGCTAGTGGAGGCGGTGGGAACGAGCAGTACTTC,CASGGGGNEQYF
-,TRBJ1-6,TRBV5-5,-,TGTGCCAGCAGGGGGGAGGGGGGTAATTCACCCCTCCACTTT,CASRGEGGNSPLHF
few,TRBJ2-1,TRBV27,-,TGTGCCAGCTCCATTTGGGGGGGGCTCAATGAGCAGTTCTTC,CASSIWGGLNEQFF
few,TRBJ2-6,TRBV5-4,-,TGTGCCAGCGGAGAACTCACTGGGGCCAACGTCCTGACTTTC,CASGELTGANVLTF
-,TRBJ1-5,TRBV15,-,TGTGCCACCAGCAGAGAGGGACCCGAGGTTAGTCAGCCCCAGCATTTT,CATSREGPEVSQPQHF
-,TRBJ1-1,TRBV25-1,-,TGTGCCAGCAGTGAATATTTCCAGGGAGACTTTGAAGGCGACACTGAAGCTTTCTTT,CASSEYFQGDFEGDTEAFF
-,TRBJ1-3,TRBV10-3,TRBD1,TGTGCCTCCTCCGAGGACAGGGGAAACACCATATATTTT,CASSEDRGNTIYF
many,TRBJ1-1,TRBV7-9,-,TGTGCCAGCAGTATAGGGGGGGATGAAGCTTTCTTT,CASSIGGDEAFF